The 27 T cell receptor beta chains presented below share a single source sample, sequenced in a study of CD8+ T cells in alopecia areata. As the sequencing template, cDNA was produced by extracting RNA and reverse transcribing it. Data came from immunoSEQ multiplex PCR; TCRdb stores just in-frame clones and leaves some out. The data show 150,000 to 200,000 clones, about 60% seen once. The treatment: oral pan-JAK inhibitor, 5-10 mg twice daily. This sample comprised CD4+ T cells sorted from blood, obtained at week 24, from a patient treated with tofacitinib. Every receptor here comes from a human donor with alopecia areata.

CDR3 sequence reads: CASSFPRTGYEQYF. CDR3 DNA: TGTGCCAGCAGCTTCCCTAGGACAGGCTACGAGCAGTACTTC. The chain carries TRBV7-9 and TRBJ2-7; TRBD1 aligns across 7 bases. With V trimmed by 3 bases and J by 3 bases, 5 bases remained unmatched. CDR1 is SEHNR and CDR2 is FQNEAQ in the germline V gene (reference sequence). CDR3 length: 14 amino acids.

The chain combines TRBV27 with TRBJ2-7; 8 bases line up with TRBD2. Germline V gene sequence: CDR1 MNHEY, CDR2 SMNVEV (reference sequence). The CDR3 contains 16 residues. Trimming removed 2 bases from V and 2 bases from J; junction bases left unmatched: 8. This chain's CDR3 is CASSLLGTSFPYEQYF. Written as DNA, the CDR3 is TGTGCCAGCAGTTTACTAGGGACTAGTTTCCCCTACGAGCAGTACTTC.

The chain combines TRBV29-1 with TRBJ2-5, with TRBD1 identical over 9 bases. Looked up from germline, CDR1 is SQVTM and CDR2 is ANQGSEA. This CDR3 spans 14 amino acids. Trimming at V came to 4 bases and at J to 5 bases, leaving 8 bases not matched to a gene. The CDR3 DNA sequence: TGCAGCGTTGGAGGACAGGGGAGATCGGAGACCCAGTACTTC. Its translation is CSVGGQGRSETQYF.

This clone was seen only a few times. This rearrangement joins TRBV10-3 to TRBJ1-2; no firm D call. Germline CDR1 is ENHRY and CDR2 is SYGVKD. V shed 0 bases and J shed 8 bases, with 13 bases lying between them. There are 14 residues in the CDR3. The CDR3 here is CAISESSLKAGYTF. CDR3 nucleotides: TGTGCCATCAGTGAGTCCTCTTTAAAAGCCGGCTACACCTTC.

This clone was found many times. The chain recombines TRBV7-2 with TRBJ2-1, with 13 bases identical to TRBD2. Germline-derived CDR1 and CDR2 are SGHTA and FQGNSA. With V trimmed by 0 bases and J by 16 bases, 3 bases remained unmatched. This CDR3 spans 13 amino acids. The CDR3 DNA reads TGTGCCAGCAGCTTAGCGGGACTAGCGGGGCTCTTCTTC. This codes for CASSLAGLAGLFF.

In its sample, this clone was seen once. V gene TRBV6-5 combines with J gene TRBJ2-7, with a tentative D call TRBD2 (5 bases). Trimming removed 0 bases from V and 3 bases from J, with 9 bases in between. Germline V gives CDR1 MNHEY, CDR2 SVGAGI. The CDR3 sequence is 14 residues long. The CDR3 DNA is TGTGCCAGCAGTTACTCGGGGAGAAACTACGAGCAGTACTTC. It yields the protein CASSYSGRNYEQYF.

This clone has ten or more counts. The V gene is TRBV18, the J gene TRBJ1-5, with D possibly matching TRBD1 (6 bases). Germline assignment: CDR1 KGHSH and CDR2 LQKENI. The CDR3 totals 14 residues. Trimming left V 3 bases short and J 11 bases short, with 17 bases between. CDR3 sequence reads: CASSPPGTPQAQHF. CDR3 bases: TGTGCCAGCTCACCCCCCGGGACACCCCAGGCCCAGCATTTT.

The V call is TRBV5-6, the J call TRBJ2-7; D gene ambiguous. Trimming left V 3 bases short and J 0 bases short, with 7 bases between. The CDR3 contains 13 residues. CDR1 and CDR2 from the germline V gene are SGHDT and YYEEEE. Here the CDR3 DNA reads TGTGCCAGCAGCTCCCAAGCCTCCTACGAGCAGTACTTC. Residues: CASSSQASYEQYF.

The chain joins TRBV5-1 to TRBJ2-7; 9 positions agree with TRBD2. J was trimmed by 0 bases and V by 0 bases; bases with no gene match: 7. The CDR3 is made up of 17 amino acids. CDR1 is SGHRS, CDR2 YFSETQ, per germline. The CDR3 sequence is CASSLGSLAGNSYEQYF. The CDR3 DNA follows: TGCGCCAGCAGCTTGGGATCTCTAGCGGGGAACTCCTACGAGCAGTACTTC.

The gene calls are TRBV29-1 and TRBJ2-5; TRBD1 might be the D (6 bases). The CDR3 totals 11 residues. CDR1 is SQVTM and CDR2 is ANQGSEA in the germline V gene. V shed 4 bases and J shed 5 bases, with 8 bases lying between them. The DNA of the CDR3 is TGCAGCGTTGCAGGGGAGGAGACCCAGTACTTC. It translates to CSVAGEETQYF. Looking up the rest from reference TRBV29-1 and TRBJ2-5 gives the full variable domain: SAVISQKPSRDICQRGTSLTIQCQVDSQVTMMFWYRQQPGQSLTLIATANQGSEATYESGFVIDKFPISRPNLTFSTLTVSNMSPEDSSIYLCSVAGEETQYFGPGTRLLVL.

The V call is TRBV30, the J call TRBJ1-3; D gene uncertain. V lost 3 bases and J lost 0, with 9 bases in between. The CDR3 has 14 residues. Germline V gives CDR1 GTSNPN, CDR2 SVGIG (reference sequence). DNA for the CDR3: TGTGCCTGGAGCGCCAGGTTCTCTGGAAACACCATATATTTT. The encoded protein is CAWSARFSGNTIYF.

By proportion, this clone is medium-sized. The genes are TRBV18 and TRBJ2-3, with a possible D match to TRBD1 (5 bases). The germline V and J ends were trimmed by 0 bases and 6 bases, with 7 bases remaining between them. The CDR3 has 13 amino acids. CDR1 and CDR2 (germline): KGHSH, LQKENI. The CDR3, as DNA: TGTGCCAGCTCACCACCGGGGCGGGATACGCAGTATTTT. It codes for CASSPPGRDTQYF. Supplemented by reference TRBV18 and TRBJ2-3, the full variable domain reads NAGVMQNPRHLVRRRGQEARLRCSPMKGHSHVYWYRQLPEEGLKFMVYLQKENIIDESGMPKERFSAEFPKEGPSILRIQQVVRGDSAAYFCASSPPGRDTQYFGPGTRLTVL.

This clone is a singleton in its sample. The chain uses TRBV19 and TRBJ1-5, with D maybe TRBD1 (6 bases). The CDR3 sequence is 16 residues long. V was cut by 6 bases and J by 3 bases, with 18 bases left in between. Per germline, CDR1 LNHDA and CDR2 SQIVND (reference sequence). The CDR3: CASRRQVPPLNQPQHF. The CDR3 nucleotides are TGTGCCAGTAGGCGACAGGTCCCCCCGCTCAATCAGCCCCAGCATTTT.

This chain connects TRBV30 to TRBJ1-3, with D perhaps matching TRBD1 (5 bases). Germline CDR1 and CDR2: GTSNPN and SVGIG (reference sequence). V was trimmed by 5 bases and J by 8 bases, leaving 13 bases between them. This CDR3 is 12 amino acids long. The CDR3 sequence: CAWFRGHYTIYF. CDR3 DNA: TGTGCCTGGTTCCGAGGACACTACACCATATATTTT.

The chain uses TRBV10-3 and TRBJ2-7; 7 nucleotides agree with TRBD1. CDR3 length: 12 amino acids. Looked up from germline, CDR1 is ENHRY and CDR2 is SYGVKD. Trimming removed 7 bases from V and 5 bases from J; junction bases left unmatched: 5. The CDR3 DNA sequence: TGTGCCATCAATAGGGGGCTGGACGAGCAGTACTTC. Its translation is CAINRGLDEQYF.

The CDR3 region is CASSPRDIQDGYTF. The DNA for the CDR3 is TGTGCCAGCTCACCGAGGGACATTCAGGATGGCTACACCTTC. V is TRBV18 and J is TRBJ1-2, with a tentative D call TRBD1 (6 bases). Trimming removed 3 bases at V and 6 bases at J, with 14 bases between. The germline V gene encodes CDR1 KGHSH and CDR2 LQKENI. There are 14 residues in the CDR3.

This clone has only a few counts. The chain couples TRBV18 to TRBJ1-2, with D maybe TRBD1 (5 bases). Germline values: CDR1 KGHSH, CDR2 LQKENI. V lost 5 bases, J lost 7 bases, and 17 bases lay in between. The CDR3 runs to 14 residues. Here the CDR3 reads CASSTYLDGAGYTF. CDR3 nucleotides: TGTGCCAGCTCAACGTACCTGGACGGGGCTGGCTACACCTTC.

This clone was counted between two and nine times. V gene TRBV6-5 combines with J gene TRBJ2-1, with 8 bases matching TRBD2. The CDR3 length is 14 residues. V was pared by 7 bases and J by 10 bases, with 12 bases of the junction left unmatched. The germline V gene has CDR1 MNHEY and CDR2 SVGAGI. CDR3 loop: CASTSRAGVGEQFF. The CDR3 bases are TGTGCCAGCACCTCCCGAGCGGGGGTTGGGGAGCAGTTCTTC.

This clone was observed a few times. The CDR3 nucleotides are TGCGCCAGCAGCTTGGGACAGAACTATGGCTACACCTTC. Its translation: CASSLGQNYGYTF. The chain uses TRBV5-1 and TRBJ1-2; a possible D gene is TRBD1 (5 bases). The CDR3 totals 13 residues. The germline V and J ends were trimmed by 0 bases and 2 bases, with 5 bases remaining between them. CDR1 SGHRS and CDR2 YFSETQ come from the germline V gene.

Here the CDR3 reads CASSERGPEQYF. The CDR3 region has the DNA TGTGCCAGCAGTGAACGTGGGCCAGAACAGTACTTC. The V call is TRBV6-1, the J call TRBJ2-7; no definite D call. With 2 bases removed from V and 10 bases from J, the gap between germline ends came to 12 bases. The CDR3 contains 12 residues. Germline loops: CDR1 MNHNS, CDR2 SASEGT.

Here the CDR3 reads CAIPQGGPGFF. The CDR3 DNA reads as TGTGCCATTCCTCAGGGGGGCCCGGGGTTCTTC. V and J are TRBV25-1 and TRBJ2-1; TRBD1 might be the D (7 bases). The germline CDR1 and CDR2 sequences are MGHDK and SYGVNS. V lost 10 bases and J 15 bases, leaving 19 bases between the germline ends. This CDR3 contains 11 residues.

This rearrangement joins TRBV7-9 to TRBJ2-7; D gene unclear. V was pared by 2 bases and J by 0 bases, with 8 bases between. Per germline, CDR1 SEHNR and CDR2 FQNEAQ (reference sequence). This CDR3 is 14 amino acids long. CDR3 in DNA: TGTGCCAGCAGCTTACGAACAGTCTCCTACGAGCAGTACTTC. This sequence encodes CASSLRTVSYEQYF. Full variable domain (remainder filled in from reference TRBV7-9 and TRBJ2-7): DTGVSQNPRHKITKRGQNVTFRCDPISEHNRLYWYRQTLGQGPEFLTYFQNEAQLEKSRLLSDRFSAERPKGSFSTLEIQRTEQGDSAMYLCASSLRTVSYEQYFGPGTRLTVT.

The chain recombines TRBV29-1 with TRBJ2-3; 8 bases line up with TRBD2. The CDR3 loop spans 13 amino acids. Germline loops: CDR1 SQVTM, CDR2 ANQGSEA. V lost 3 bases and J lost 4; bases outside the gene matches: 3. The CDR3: CSVDSGGADTQYF. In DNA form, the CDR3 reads TGCAGCGTTGACTCGGGGGGGGCAGATACGCAGTATTTT.

CDR3 loop: CASSELVDAFF. The DNA for the CDR3 is TGTGCCAGCAGTGAATTGGTGGATGCTTTCTTT. The V gene is TRBV6-1, the J gene TRBJ1-1, with D unclear. This CDR3 region has 11 residues. Trimming removed 2 bases at V and 11 bases at J, with 9 bases between. Germline CDR1 and CDR2: MNHNS and SASEGT.

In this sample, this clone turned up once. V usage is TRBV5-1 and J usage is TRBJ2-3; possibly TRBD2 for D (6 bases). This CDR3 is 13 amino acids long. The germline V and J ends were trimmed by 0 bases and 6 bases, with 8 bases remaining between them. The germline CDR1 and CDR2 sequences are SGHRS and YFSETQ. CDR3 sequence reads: CASSLAGRDTQYF. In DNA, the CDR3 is TGCGCCAGCAGCTTGGCAGGGAGGGATACGCAGTATTTT.

The chain's CDR3 is CAWRTQDEQFF. CDR3 sequence (DNA): TGTGCCTGGAGGACTCAGGATGAGCAGTTCTTC. The rearrangement links TRBV30 to TRBJ2-1; D uncertain. CDR1 is GTSNPN and CDR2 is SVGIG in the germline V gene (reference sequence). Trimming took off 3 bases at V and 8 bases at J, with 8 bases between the two ends. This CDR3 comprises 11 residues.

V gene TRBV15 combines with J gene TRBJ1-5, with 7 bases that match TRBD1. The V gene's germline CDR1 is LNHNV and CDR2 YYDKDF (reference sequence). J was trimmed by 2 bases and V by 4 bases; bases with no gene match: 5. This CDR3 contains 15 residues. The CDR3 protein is CATSKQGGGNQPQHF. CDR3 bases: TGTGCCACCAGCAAGCAGGGGGGAGGCAATCAGCCCCAGCATTTT.